One sample yielded the 5 T cell receptor beta chains listed below, sequenced in a study of blood T cell repertoires in COVID-19. Some clones are missing from TCRdb's copy, which holds only in-frame ones; the method was immunoSEQ multiplex PCR. The sample has about 210,000 clones; approximately 82% are singletons. The sequenced sample was peripheral blood. The receptors here all came from a woman in her 40s with acute or convalescent COVID-19.

This clone showed up just once. The genes are TRBV2 and TRBJ1-2; 11 positions agree with TRBD1. The V gene's germline CDR1 is SNHLY and CDR2 FYNNEI. The CDR3 runs to 13 residues. The V gene end was trimmed by 6 bases and the J gene end by 8 bases; junction bases not matched to a gene: 5. The CDR3 nucleotides are TGTGCCAGCAGAGGACAGGGGGCTGTCGGCTACACCTTC. Its protein is CASRGQGAVGYTF.

The chain has TRBV5-1 and TRBJ2-7, with a possible D match to TRBD1 (6 bases). Trimming stripped 0 bases from V and 0 bases from J, with 16 bases between. CDR3 length: 17 amino acids. Germline values: CDR1 SGHRS, CDR2 YFSETQ. The CDR3 nucleotides are TGCGCCAGCAGCTTGGTCTGGGGGACACCCGACTCCTACGAGCAGTACTTC. This gives the protein CASSLVWGTPDSYEQYF.

V usage is TRBV30 and J usage is TRBJ1-4, with D uncertain. V lost 1 base and J 4 bases, leaving 16 bases between the germline ends. The length of the CDR3 is 16 residues. In germline, CDR1 is GTSNPN, CDR2 SVGIG (reference sequence). The CDR3: CAWSGQRGTRNEKLFF. CDR3 DNA: TGTGCCTGGAGTGGCCAAAGAGGAACCCGTAATGAAAAACTGTTTTTT.

The J gene is TRBJ2-7, the V gene TRBV15, with TRBD1 identical over 8 bases. V gave up 2 bases and J gave up 5 bases; unmatched junction bases: 8. From germline, CDR1 is LNHNV and CDR2 YYDKDF (reference sequence). This CDR3 contains 15 residues. The CDR3 nucleotides are TGTGCCACCAGCAGATACCTGGACAGGGAGGACGAGCAGTACTTC. It is translated as CATSRYLDREDEQYF.

The chain links TRBV3-1 (or the pseudogene TRBV3-2) to TRBJ2-7; 9 bases fit TRBD2. The CDR3 extends over 14 amino acids. Trimming took 2 bases from V and 4 from J; bases not matched to a gene: 3. CDR1 and CDR2 (germline): LGHDT, YNNKEL (reference sequence). The CDR3 nucleotides read TGTGCCAGCAGCCAACCTACTAGCGGGTACGAGCAGTACTTC. Translating it yields CASSQPTSGYEQYF.